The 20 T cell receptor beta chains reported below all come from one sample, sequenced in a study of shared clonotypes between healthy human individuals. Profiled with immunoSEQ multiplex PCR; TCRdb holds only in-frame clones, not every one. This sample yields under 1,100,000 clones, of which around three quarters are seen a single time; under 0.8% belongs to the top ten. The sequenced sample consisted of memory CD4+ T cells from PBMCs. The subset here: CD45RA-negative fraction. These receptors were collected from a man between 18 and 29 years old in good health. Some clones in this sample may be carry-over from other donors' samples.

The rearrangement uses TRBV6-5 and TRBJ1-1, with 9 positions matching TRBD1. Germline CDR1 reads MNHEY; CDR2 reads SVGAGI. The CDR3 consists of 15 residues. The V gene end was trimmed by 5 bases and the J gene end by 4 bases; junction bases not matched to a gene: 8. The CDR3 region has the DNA TGTGCCAGCAGTATAACACAGGGGGCAGCCACTGAAGCTTTCTTT. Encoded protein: CASSITQGAATEAFF.

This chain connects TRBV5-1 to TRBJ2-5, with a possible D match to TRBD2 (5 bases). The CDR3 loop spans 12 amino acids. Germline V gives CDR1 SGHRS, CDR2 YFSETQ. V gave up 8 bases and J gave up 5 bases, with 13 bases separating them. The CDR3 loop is CASTGNGETQYF. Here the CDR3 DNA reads TGCGCCAGTACGGGAAACGGGGAGACCCAGTACTTC. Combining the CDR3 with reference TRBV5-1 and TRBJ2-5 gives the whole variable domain KAGVTQTPRYLIKTRGQQVTLSCSPISGHRSVSWYQQTPGQGLQFLFEYFSETQRNKGNFPGRFSGRQFSNSRSEMNVSTLELGDSALYLCASTGNGETQYFGPGTRLLVL.

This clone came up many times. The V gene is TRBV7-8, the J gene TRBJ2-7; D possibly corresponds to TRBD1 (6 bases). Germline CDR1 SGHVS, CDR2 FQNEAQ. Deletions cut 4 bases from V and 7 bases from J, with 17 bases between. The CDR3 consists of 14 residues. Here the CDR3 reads CASSSLVLGGEQYF. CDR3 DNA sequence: TGTGCCAGCAGCTCCCTTGTGTTAGGGGGAGAGCAGTACTTC.

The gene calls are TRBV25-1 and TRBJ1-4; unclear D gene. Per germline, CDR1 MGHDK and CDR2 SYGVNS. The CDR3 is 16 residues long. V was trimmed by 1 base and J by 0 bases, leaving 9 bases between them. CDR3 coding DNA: TGTGCCAGCAGTGAATTCGGACGGGCAACTAATGAAAAACTGTTTTTT. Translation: CASSEFGRATNEKLFF.

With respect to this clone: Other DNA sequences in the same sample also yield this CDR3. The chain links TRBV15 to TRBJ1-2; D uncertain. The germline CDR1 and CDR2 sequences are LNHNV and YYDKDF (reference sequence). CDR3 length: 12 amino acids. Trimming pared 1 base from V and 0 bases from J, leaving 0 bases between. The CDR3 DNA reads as TGTGCCACCAGCAGAGCTAACTATGGCTACACCTTC. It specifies CATSRANYGYTF.

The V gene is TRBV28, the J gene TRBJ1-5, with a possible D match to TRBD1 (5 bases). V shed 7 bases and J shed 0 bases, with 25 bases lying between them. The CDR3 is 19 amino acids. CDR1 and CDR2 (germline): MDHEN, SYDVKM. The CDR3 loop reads CASNSFRDSLIYSNQPQHF. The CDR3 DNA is TGTGCCAGCAACAGTTTCAGGGACTCCCTTATCTATAGCAATCAGCCCCAGCATTTT.

The CDR3 reads CASSLSEAYGYTF. The CDR3 DNA is TGTGCCAGCAGTTTATCAGAGGCGTATGGCTACACCTTC. The rearrangement joins TRBV28 to TRBJ1-2; D ambiguous. Germline lookup yields CDR1 MDHEN and CDR2 SYDVKM. CDR3 length equals 13 residues. V was cut by 1 base and J by 5 bases, with 8 bases left in between.

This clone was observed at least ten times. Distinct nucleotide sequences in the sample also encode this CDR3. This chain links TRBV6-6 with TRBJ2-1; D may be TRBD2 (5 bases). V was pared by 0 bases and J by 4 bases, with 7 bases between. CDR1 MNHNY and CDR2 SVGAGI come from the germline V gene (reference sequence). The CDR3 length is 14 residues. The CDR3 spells CASSYSTIYNEQFF. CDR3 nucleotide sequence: TGTGCCAGCAGTTACTCGACTATTTACAATGAGCAGTTCTTC.

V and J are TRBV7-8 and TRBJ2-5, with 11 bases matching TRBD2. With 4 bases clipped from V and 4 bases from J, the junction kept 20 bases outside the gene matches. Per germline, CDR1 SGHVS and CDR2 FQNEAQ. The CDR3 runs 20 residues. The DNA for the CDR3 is TGTGCCAGCAGCTCTTTCCCCCGGCGTAGCGGGAGGGCCCTCTCAGAGACCCAGTACTTC. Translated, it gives CASSSFPRRSGRALSETQYF.

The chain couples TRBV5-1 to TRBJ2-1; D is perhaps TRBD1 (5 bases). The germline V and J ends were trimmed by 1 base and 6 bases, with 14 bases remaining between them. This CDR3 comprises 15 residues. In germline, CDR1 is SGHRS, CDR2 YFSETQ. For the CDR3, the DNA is TGCGCCAGCAGCTTGTTTCAGGGTACCTCCAATGAGCAGTTCTTC. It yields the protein CASSLFQGTSNEQFF. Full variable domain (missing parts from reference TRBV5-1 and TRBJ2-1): KAGVTQTPRYLIKTRGQQVTLSCSPISGHRSVSWYQQTPGQGLQFLFEYFSETQRNKGNFPGRFSGRQFSNSRSEMNVSTLELGDSALYLCASSLFQGTSNEQFFGPGTRLTVL.

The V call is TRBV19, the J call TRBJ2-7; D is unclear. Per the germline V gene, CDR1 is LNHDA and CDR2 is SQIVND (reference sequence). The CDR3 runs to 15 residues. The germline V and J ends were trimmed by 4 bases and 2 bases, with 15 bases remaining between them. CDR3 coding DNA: TGTGCCAGTAGTACAGGTCCAGGCCTTACCTACGAGCAGTACTTC. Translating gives CASSTGPGLTYEQYF.

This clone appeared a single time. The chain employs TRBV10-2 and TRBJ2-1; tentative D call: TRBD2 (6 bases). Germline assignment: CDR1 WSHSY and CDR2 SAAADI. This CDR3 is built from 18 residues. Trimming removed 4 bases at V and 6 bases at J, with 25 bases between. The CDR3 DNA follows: TGCGCCAGCAGTGGGGCCTCGAGGAGGGCCGCTTATTCCAATGAGCAGTTCTTC. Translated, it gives CASSGASRRAAYSNEQFF.

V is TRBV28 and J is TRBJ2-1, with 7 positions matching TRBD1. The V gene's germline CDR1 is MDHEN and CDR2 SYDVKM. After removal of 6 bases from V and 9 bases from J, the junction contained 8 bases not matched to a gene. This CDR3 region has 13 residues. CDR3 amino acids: CASSHRGGFEQFF. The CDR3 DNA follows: TGTGCCAGCAGCCACAGAGGGGGCTTTGAGCAGTTCTTC.

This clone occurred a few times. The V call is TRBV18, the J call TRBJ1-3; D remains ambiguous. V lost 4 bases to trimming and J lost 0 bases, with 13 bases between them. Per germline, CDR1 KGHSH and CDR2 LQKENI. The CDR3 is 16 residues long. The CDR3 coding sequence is TGTGCCAGCTCACGGTCGAGGGTAGGCTCTGGAAACACCATATATTTT. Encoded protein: CASSRSRVGSGNTIYF.

The CDR3 protein is CASSLWGQGAAGELFF. DNA of the CDR3: TGTGCCAGCAGCCTTTGGGGGCAGGGGGCAGCCGGGGAGCTGTTTTTT. J is TRBJ2-2 and V is TRBV4-2; 8 nucleotides match TRBD1. There are 16 residues in the CDR3. With 4 bases clipped from V and 6 bases from J, the junction kept 10 bases outside the gene matches. Per the germline V gene, CDR1 is LGHNA and CDR2 is YNFKEQ.

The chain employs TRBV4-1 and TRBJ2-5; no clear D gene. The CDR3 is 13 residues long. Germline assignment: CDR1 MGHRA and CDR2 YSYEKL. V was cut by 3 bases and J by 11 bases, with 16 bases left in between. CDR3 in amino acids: CASSQLDPIEQYF. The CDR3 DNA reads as TGCGCCAGCAGCCAGCTAGACCCAATAGAGCAGTACTTC.

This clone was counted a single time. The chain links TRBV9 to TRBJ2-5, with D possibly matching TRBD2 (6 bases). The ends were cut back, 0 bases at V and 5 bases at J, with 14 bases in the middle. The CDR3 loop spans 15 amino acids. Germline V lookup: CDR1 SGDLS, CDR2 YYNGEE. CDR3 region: CASSVVDGREETQYF. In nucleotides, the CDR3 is TGTGCCAGCAGCGTAGTCGACGGGAGAGAGGAGACCCAGTACTTC.

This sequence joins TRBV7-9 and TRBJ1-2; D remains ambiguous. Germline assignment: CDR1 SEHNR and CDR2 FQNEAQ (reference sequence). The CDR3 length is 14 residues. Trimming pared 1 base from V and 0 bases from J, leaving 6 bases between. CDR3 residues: CASSLGPANYGYTF. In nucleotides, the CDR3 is TGTGCCAGCAGCTTAGGTCCCGCTAACTATGGCTACACCTTC.

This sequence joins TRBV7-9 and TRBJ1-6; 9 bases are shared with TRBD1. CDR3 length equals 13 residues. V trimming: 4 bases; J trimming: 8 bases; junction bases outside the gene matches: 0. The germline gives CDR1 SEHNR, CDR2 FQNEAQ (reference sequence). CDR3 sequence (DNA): TGTGCCAGCAGCTGGGACAGGGATTCACCCCTCCACTTT. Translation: CASSWDRDSPLHF.

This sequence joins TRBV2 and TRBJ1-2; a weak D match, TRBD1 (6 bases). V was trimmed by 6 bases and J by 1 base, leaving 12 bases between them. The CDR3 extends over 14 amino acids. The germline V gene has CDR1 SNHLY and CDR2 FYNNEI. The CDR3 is CASRTGRVNYGYTF. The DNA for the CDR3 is TGTGCCAGCAGGACAGGACGGGTTAACTATGGCTACACCTTC.